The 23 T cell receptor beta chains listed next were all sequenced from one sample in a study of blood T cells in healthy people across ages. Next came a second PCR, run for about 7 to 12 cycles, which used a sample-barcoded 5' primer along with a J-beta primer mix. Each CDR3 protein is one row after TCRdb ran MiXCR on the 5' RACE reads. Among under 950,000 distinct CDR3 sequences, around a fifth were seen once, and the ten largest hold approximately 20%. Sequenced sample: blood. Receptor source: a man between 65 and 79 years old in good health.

Written as DNA, the CDR3 is TGTGCCAGCGGCCCCCTACGGGGGGCAGGCGCAGATACGCAGTATTTT. It is translated as CASGPLRGAGADTQYF. This sequence joins TRBV7-6 and TRBJ2-3; TRBD2 might be the D (7 bases). V was clipped by 8 bases and J by 4 bases, with 22 bases between them. The length of the CDR3 is 16 residues. Germline CDR1 reads SGHVS; CDR2 reads FNYEAQ.

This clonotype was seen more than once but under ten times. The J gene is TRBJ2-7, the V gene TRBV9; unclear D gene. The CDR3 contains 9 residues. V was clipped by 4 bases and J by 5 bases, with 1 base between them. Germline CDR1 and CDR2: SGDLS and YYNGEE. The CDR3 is CASSHEQYF. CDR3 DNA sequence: TGTGCCAGCAGCCACGAGCAGTACTTC. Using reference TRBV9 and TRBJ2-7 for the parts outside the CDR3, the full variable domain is DSGVTQTPKHLITATGQRVTLRCSPRSGDLSVYWYQQSLDQGLQFLIQYYNGEERAKGNILERFSAQQFPDLHSELNLSSLELGDSALYFCASSHEQYFGPGTRLTVT.

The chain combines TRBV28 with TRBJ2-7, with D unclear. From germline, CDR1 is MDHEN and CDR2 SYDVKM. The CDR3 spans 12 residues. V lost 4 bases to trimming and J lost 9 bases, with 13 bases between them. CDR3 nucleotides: TGTGCCAGCAGTTCCTCAGGAAAAGGGCAGTACTTC. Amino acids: CASSSSGKGQYF.

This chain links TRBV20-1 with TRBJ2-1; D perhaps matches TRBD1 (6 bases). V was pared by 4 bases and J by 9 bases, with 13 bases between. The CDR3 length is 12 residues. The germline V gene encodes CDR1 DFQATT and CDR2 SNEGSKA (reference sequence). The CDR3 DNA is TGCAGTGCTATCTTCGCACAGGGTGAGCAGTTCTTC. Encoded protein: CSAIFAQGEQFF.

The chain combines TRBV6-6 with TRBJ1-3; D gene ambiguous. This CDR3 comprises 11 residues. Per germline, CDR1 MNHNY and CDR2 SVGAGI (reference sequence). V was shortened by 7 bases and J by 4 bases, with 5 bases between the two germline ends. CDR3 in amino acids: CASTLGNTIYF. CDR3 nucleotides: TGTGCCAGCACATTAGGAAACACCATATATTTT.

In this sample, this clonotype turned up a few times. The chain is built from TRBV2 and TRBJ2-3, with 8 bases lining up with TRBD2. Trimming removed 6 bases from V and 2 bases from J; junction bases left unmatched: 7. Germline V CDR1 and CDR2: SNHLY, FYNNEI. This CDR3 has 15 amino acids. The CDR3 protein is CASSGGATLTDTQYF. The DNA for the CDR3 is TGTGCCAGCAGCGGGGGGGCTACTCTCACAGATACGCAGTATTTT. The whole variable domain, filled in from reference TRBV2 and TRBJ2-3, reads EPEVTQTPSHQVTQMGQEVILRCVPISNHLYFYWYRQILGQKVEFLVSFYNNEISEKSEIFDDQFSVERPDGSNFTLKIRSTKLEDSAMYFCASSGGATLTDTQYFGPGTRLTVL.

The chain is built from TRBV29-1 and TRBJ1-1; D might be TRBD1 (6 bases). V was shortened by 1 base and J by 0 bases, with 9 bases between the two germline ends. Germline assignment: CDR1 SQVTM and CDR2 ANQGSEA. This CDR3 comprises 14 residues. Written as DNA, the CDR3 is TGCAGCGTTGAAGTGGGGGCCATGAACACTGAAGCTTTCTTT. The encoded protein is CSVEVGAMNTEAFF.

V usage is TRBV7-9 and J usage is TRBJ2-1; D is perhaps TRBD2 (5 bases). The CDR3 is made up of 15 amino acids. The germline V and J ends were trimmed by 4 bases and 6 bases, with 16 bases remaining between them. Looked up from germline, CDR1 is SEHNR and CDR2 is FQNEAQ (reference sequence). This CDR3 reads CASSSQVGRANEQFF. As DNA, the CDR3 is TGTGCCAGCAGCTCCCAGGTTGGGCGGGCCAATGAGCAGTTCTTC.

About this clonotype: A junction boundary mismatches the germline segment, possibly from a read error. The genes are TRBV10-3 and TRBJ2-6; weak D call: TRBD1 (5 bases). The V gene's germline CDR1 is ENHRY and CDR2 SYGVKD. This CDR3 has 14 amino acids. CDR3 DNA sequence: TGTGCCATCAGTACAGGCTCTGGGGCCAACATCCTGACTTTC. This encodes CAISTGSGANILTF.

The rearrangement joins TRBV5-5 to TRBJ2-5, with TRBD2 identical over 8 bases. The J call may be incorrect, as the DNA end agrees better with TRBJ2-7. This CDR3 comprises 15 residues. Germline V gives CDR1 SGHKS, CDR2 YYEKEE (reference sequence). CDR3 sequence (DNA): TGTGCCAGCAGCCCGGGGGGGTCTACTTTATACGAGCAGTACGTC. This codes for CASSPGGSTLYEQYV.

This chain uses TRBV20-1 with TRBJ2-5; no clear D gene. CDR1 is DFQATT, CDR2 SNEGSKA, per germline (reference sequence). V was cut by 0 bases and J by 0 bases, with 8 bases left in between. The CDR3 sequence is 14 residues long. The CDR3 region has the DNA TGCAGTGCTAGAGATGAAGGATACCAAGAGACCCAGTACTTC. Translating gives CSARDEGYQETQYF.

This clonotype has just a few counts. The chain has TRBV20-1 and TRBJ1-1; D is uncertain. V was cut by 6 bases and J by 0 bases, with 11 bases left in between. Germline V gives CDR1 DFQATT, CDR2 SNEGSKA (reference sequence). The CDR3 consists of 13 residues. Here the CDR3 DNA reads TGCAGTGCCGTCCTTAGAGTGAACACTGAAGCTTTCTTT. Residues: CSAVLRVNTEAFF.

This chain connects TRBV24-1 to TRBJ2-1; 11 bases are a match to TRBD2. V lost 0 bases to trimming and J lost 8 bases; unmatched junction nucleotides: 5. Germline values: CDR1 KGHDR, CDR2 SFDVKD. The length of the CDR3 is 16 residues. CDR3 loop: CATSDLRLAGLHEQFF. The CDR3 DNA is TGTGCCACCAGTGATTTGCGACTAGCGGGGCTACATGAGCAGTTCTTC.

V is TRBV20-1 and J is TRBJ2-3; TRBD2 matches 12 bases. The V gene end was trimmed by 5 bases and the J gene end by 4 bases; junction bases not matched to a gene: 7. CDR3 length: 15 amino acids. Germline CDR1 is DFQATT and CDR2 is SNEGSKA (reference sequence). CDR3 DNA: TGCAGTGCTCCCGGACTAGCGGGGATGTCAGATACGCAGTATTTT. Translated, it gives CSAPGLAGMSDTQYF.

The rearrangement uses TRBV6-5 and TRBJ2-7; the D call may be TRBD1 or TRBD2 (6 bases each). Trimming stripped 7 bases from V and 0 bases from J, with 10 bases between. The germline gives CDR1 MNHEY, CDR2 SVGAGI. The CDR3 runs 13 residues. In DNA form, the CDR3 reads TGTGCCAGCACGGGGGCCCCCTCCTACGAGCAGTACTTC. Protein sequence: CASTGAPSYEQYF.

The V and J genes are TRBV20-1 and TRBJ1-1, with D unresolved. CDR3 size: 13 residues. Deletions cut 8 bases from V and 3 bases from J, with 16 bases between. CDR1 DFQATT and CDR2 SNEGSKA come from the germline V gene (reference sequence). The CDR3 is CSSYTRVDTEAFF. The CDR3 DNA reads TGCAGTTCATACACCCGGGTAGACACTGAAGCTTTCTTT.

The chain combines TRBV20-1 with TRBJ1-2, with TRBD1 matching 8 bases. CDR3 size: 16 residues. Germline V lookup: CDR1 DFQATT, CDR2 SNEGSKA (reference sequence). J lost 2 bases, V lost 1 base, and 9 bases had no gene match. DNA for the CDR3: TGCAGTGCTAGAGGAACCAGGACAGGGTTAAACTATGGCTACACCTTC. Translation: CSARGTRTGLNYGYTF.

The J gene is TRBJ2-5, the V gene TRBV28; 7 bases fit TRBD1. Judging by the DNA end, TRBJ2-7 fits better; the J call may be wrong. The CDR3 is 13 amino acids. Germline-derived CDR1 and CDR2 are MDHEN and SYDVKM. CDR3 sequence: CVTLGQLSYEQYF. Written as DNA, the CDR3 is TGTGTAACACTGGGACAGCTCTCCTACGAGCAGTACTTC.

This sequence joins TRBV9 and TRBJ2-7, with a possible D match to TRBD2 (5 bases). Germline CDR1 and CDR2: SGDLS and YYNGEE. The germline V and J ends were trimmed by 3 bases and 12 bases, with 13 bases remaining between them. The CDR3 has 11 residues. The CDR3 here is CASSDPRGMYF. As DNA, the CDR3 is TGTGCCAGCAGCGACCCACGGGGTATGTACTTC.

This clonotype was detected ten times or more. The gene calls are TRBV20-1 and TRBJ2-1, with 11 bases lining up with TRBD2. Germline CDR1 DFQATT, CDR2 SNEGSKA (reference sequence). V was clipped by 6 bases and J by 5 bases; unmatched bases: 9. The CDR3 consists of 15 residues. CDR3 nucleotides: TGCAGTGCACCACGCGGGACTAGCGGCAACAATGAGCAGTTCTTC. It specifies CSAPRGTSGNNEQFF.

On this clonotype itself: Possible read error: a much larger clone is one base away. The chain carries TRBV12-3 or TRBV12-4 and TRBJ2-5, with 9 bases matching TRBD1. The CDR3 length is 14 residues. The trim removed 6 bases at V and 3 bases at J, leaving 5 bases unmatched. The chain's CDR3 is CASRPRTGEETQYF. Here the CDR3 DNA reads TGTGCCAGCAGACCCCGGACAGGGGAAGAGACCCAGTACTTC.

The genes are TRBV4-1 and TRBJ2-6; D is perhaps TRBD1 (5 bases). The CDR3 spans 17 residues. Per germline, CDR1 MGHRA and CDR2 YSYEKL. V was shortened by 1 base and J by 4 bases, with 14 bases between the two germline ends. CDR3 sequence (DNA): TGCGCCAGCAGCCAAGTCAGGGCCCTGGGCGGGGCCAACGTCCTGACTTTC. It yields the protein CASSQVRALGGANVLTF.

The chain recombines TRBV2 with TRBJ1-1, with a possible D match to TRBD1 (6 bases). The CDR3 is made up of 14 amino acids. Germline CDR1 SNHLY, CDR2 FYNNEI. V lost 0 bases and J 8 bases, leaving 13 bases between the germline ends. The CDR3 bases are TGTGCCAGCAGTGAAGCGGACAGCCGCGGGGAAGCTTTCTTT. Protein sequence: CASSEADSRGEAFF. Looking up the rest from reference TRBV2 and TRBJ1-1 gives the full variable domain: EPEVTQTPSHQVTQMGQEVILRCVPISNHLYFYWYRQILGQKVEFLVSFYNNEISEKSEIFDDQFSVERPDGSNFTLKIRSTKLEDSAMYFCASSEADSRGEAFFGQGTRLTVV.